What follows are 16 T cell receptor beta chains derived from one specimen sequenced in a study of cytomegalovirus exposure and HLA in healthy donors. The PCR was carried out with 60 Vbeta primers and 13 Jbeta primers. Some clones are missing from TCRdb's copy, which holds only in-frame ones; the method was immunoSEQ multiplex PCR. The sample includes roughly 140,000 clones, approximately 80% of them seen just once. The sequenced material came from PBMCs. These receptors were obtained from a female donor in good health and CMV-seronegative.

The sample holds a few counts of this clone. This sequence joins TRBV5-1 and TRBJ1-2, with a possible D match to TRBD1 (6 bases). This CDR3 spans 13 amino acids. CDR1 is SGHRS, CDR2 YFSETQ, per germline. Trimming shortened V by 3 bases and J by 4 bases, and 10 bases separated the two germline ends. The CDR3 nucleotides read TGCGCCAGCAGCTCCACAGGGTTCTATGGCTACACCTTC. Amino acids: CASSSTGFYGYTF.

The rearrangement uses TRBV6-1 and TRBJ1-2; perhaps TRBD1 as D (5 bases). This CDR3 comprises 15 residues. Germline V gene sequence: CDR1 MNHNS, CDR2 SASEGT. Trimming took off 6 bases at V and 3 bases at J, with 17 bases between the two ends. Here the CDR3 DNA reads TGTGCCAGCAGGGTACAGGCCTACCGTCACTATGGCTACACCTTC. As protein: CASRVQAYRHYGYTF.

The chain joins TRBV6-1 to TRBJ2-4; D possibly corresponds to TRBD1 (6 bases). This CDR3 region has 13 residues. Trimming removed 4 bases at V and 4 bases at J, with 8 bases between. CDR1 and CDR2 (germline): MNHNS, SASEGT. The CDR3: CASSVGQKNIQYF. CDR3 nucleotide sequence: TGTGCCAGCAGTGTCGGACAGAAAAACATTCAGTACTTC.

This chain connects TRBV5-1 to TRBJ2-3; D perhaps matches TRBD1 (5 bases). Germline CDR1 SGHRS, CDR2 YFSETQ. This CDR3 has 16 residues. Trimming took 4 bases from V and 1 from J, leaving 16 bases between them. The CDR3 loop reads CASSQDGAVGTDTQYF. The CDR3 DNA is TGCGCCAGCAGCCAGGATGGGGCGGTTGGCACAGATACGCAGTATTTT. The whole variable domain, filled in from reference TRBV5-1 and TRBJ2-3, reads KAGVTQTPRYLIKTRGQQVTLSCSPISGHRSVSWYQQTPGQGLQFLFEYFSETQRNKGNFPGRFSGRQFSNSRSEMNVSTLELGDSALYLCASSQDGAVGTDTQYFGPGTRLTVL.

As for this clone: One junction end disagrees with the germline gene, perhaps due to a read error. Within the sample, other DNA sequences also encode this same CDR3. The chain combines TRBV14 with TRBJ1-2; D gene ambiguous. The germline CDR1 and CDR2 sequences are SGHDN and FVKESK. CDR3 length: 15 residues. CDR3 sequence (DNA): TGTGCTAGCAGCCCTGGCAACGAGCGATACTATGGCTACACCTTC. Encoded protein: CASSPGNERYYGYTF.

The rearrangement uses TRBV19 and TRBJ1-2, with 8 bases that match TRBD1. The V gene end was trimmed by 3 bases and the J gene end by 5 bases; junction bases not matched to a gene: 5. From germline, CDR1 is LNHDA and CDR2 SQIVND (reference sequence). This CDR3 region has 14 residues. The CDR3 here is CASSIGQGTYGYTF. The CDR3 nucleotides are TGTGCCAGTAGTATCGGACAGGGAACATATGGCTACACCTTC.

The genes are TRBV7-2 and TRBJ1-5; the match to TRBD1 covers 12 bases. CDR1 is SGHTA, CDR2 FQGNSA, per germline. After removal of 0 bases from V and 4 bases from J, the junction contained 4 bases not matched to a gene. This CDR3 is 17 amino acids long. Written as DNA, the CDR3 is TGTGCCAGCAGCTTAGCGGGACAGGGGGCGCGGAATCAGCCCCAGCATTTT. This translates into CASSLAGQGARNQPQHF.

On this clone itself: The same CDR3 also results from other DNA sequences found in this sample. The chain's CDR3 is CASSFTTGPGYEQYF. The DNA of the CDR3 is TGTGCCAGCAGTTTTACTACAGGGCCGGGTTACGAGCAGTACTTC. The chain recombines TRBV27 with TRBJ2-7; D possibly corresponds to TRBD1 (6 bases). Germline V lookup: CDR1 MNHEY, CDR2 SMNVEV (reference sequence). Deletions cut 3 bases from V and 4 bases from J, with 16 bases between. This CDR3 comprises 15 residues.

The chain has TRBV5-4 and TRBJ2-1, with 7 bases lining up with TRBD2. The length of the CDR3 is 15 residues. V dropped 4 bases and J dropped 3; count of bases not matched to a gene: 7. The germline CDR1 and CDR2 sequences are SGHNT and YYREEE (reference sequence). The CDR3 region is CASSPASGVYNEQFF. The CDR3 nucleotides read TGTGCCAGCAGCCCAGCCAGCGGGGTCTACAATGAGCAGTTCTTC.

This rearrangement joins TRBV4-3 to TRBJ1-2; D uncertain. The CDR3 length is 14 residues. Germline values: CDR1 LGHNA, CDR2 YSLEER. V was pared by 3 bases and J by 3 bases, with 11 bases between. This CDR3 is CASSHVGDYYGYTF. In DNA, the CDR3 is TGCGCCAGCAGCCACGTCGGGGATTACTATGGCTACACCTTC.

The rearrangement links TRBV6-1 to TRBJ2-2, with D maybe TRBD2 (6 bases). CDR1 and CDR2 (germline): MNHNS, SASEGT. V lost 2 bases and J lost 5, with 12 bases in between. This CDR3 has 15 residues. The CDR3 DNA reads TGTGCCAGCAGTGAATATGAGGGGAGGACCGGGGAGCTGTTTTTT. Protein: CASSEYEGRTGELFF.

In the case of this clone: Its ends do not fully match the called genes, so a read error is possible. CDR3 loop: CSSSLKLWASAGNTIYF. The CDR3 nucleotides are TGTTCCAGCAGCTTAAAACTTTGGGCCAGTGCTGGAAACACCATATATTTT. The chain is built from TRBV7-9 and TRBJ1-3; D is unclear. The length of the CDR3 is 17 residues. CDR1 SEHNR and CDR2 FQNEAQ come from the germline V gene (reference sequence).

This clone was observed once. The chain couples TRBV10-3 to TRBJ1-2, with TRBD1 matching 9 bases. V lost 10 bases to trimming and J lost 2 bases; unmatched junction nucleotides: 5. The CDR3 has 13 amino acids. The V gene's germline CDR1 is ENHRY and CDR2 SYGVKD. DNA of the CDR3: TGTGCCACCACCGGGACAGGGAACTATGGCTACACCTTC. Amino acids: CATTGTGNYGYTF.

V and J are TRBV9 and TRBJ2-5; D may be TRBD2 (6 bases). Germline V CDR1 and CDR2: SGDLS, YYNGEE. V lost 4 bases and J 5 bases, leaving 12 bases between the germline ends. The CDR3 covers 13 residues. The CDR3 DNA reads TGTGCCAGCAGCCCACTCGGAGGGGAGACCCAGTACTTC. This codes for CASSPLGGETQYF.

V usage is TRBV5-1 and J usage is TRBJ2-2, with 7 positions matching TRBD1. Germline CDR1 and CDR2: SGHRS and YFSETQ. The CDR3 covers 16 residues. V dropped 2 bases and J dropped 4; count of bases not matched to a gene: 8. The CDR3 sequence: CASSFRQGVGTGELFF. In DNA, the CDR3 is TGCGCCAGCAGCTTTCGGCAGGGGGTCGGCACCGGGGAGCTGTTTTTT.

This clone was detected a few times. The genes are TRBV5-4 and TRBJ1-1, with 9 bases lining up with TRBD1. Germline trimming cut 0 bases from V and 5 bases from J; bases unmatched to any gene: 2. CDR3 length: 14 residues. Per the germline V gene, CDR1 is SGHNT and CDR2 is YYREEE (reference sequence). DNA for the CDR3: TGTGCCAGCAGCTTGGGGGACAGGGATACTGAAGCTTTCTTT. This encodes CASSLGDRDTEAFF.